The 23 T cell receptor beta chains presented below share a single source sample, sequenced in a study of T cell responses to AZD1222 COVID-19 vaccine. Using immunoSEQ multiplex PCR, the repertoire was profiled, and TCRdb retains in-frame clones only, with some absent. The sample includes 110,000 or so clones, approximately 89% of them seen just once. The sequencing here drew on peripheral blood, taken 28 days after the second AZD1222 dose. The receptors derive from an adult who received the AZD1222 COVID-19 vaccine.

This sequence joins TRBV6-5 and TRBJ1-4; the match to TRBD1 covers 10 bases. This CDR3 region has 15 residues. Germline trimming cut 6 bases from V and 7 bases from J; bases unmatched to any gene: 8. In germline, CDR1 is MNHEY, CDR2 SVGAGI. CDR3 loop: CASSPTGGVGEKLFF. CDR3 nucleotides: TGTGCCAGCAGCCCGACAGGGGGCGTGGGTGAAAAACTGTTTTTT.

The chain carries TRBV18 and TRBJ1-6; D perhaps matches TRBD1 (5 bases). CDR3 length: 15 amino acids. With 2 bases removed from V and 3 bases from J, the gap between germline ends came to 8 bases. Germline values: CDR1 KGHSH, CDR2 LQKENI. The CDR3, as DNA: TGTGCCAGCTCACCAGGAGGGGACTATAATTCACCCCTCCACTTT. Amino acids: CASSPGGDYNSPLHF.

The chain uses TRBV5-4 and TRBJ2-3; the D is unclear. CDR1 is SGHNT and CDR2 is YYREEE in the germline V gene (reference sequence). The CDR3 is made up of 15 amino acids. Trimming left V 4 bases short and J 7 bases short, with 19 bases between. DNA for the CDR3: TGTGCCAGCAGCCATCCGACAACGGAGATATATACGCAGTATTTT. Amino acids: CASSHPTTEIYTQYF.

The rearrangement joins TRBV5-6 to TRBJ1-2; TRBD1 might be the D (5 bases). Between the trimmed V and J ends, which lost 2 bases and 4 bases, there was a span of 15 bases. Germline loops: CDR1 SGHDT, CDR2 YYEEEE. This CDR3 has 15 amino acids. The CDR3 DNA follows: TGTGCCAGCAGCTTCGCAGGCCAGGGCCCCTATGGCTACACCTTC. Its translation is CASSFAGQGPYGYTF.

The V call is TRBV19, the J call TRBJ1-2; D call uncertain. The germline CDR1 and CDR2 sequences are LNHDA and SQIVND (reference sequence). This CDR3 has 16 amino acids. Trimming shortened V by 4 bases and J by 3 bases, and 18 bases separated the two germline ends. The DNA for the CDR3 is TGTGCCAGTAGTAGGGCAGCAGGAGTGGCCTACTATGGCTACACCTTC. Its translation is CASSRAAGVAYYGYTF.

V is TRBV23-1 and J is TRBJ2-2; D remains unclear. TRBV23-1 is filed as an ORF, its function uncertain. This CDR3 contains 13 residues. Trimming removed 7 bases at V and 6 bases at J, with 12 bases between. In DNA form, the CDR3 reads TGCGCCAGCACATCAATTTTATCCGGGGAGCTGTTTTTT. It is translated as CASTSILSGELFF.

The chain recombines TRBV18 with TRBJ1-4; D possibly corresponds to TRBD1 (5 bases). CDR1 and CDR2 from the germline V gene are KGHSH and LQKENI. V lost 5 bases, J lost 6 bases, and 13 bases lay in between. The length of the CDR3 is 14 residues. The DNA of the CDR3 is TGTGCCAGCTCAGTCGGGGCATGGTATGAAAAACTGTTTTTT. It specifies CASSVGAWYEKLFF. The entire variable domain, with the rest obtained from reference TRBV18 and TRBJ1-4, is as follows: NAGVMQNPRHLVRRRGQEARLRCSPMKGHSHVYWYRQLPEEGLKFMVYLQKENIIDESGMPKERFSAEFPKEGPSILRIQQVVRGDSAAYFCASSVGAWYEKLFFGSGTQLSVL.

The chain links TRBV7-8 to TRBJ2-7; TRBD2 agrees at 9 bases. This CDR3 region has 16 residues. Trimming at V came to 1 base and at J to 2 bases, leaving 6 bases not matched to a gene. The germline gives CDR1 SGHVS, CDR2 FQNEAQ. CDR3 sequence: CASSLVPRLAAYEQYF. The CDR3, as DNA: TGTGCCAGCAGCTTAGTTCCGCGACTAGCGGCCTACGAGCAGTACTTC.

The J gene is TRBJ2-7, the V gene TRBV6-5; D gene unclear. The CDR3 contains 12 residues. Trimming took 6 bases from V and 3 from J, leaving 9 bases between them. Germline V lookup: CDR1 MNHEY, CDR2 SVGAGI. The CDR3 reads CASRSGRYEQYF. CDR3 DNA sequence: TGTGCCAGCAGGTCCGGTCGCTACGAGCAGTACTTC.

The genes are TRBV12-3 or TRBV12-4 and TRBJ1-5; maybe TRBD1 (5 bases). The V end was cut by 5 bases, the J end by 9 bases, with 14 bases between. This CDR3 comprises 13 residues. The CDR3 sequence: CASSADPRGPQHF. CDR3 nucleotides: TGTGCCAGCAGTGCAGACCCGAGGGGGCCCCAGCATTTT.

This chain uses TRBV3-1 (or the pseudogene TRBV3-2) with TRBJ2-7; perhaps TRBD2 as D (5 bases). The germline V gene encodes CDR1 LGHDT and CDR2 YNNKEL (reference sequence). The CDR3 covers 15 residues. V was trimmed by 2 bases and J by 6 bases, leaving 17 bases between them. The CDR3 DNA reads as TGTGCCAGCAGCCAATCGGACTGGGAAATGGGCGAGCAGTACTTC. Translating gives CASSQSDWEMGEQYF.

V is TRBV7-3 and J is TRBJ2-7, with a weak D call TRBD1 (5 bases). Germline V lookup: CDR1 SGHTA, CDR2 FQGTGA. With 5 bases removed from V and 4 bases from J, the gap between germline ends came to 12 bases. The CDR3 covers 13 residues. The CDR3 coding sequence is TGTGCCAGCAGCCGGACGGACAAATACGAGCAGTACTTC. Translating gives CASSRTDKYEQYF.

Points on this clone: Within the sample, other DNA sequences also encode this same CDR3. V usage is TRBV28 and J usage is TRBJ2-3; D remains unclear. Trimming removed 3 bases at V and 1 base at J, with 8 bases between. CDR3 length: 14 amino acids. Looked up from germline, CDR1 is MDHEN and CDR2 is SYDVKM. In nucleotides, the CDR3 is TGTGCCAGCAGTTTTCTCCTGGGCACAGATACGCAGTATTTT. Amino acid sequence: CASSFLLGTDTQYF.

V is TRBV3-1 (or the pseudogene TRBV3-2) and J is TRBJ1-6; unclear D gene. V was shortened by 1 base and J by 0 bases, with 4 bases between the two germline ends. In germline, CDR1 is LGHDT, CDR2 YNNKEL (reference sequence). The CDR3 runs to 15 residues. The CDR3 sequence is CASSQGSSYNSPLHF. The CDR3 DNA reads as TGTGCCAGCAGCCAAGGGAGCTCCTATAATTCACCCCTCCACTTT.

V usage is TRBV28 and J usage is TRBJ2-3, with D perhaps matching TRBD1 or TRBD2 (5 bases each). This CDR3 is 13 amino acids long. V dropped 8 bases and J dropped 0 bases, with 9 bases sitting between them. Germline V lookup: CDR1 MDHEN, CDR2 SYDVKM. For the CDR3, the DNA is TGTGCCAGCTGTTGGGGGAGCACAGATACGCAGTATTTT. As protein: CASCWGSTDTQYF.

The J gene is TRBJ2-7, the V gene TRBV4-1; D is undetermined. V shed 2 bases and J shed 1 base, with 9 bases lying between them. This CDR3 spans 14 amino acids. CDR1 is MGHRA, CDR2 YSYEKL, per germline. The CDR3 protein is CASSQTSPSYEQYF. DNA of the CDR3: TGCGCCAGCAGCCAAACCTCCCCTTCCTACGAGCAGTACTTC.

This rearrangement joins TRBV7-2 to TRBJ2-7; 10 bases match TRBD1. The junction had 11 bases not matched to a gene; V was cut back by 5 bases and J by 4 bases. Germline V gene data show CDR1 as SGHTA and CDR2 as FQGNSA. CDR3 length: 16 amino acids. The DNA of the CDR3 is TGTGCCAGCAGCCCTTACCGGGACAGGGGTTCGTACGAGCAGTACTTC. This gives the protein CASSPYRDRGSYEQYF.

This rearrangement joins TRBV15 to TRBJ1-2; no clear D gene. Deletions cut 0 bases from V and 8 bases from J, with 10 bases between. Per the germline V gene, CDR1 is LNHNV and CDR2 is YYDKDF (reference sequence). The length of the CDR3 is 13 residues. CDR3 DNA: TGTGCCACCAGCAGAGATAAAGGTGGCGGCTACACCTTC. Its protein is CATSRDKGGGYTF.

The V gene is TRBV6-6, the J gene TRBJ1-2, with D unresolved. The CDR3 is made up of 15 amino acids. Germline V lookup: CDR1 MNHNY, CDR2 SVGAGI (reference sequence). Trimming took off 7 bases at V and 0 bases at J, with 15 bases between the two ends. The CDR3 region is CASTPGFGSNYGYTF. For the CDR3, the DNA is TGTGCCAGCACCCCGGGTTTTGGCTCTAACTATGGCTACACCTTC.

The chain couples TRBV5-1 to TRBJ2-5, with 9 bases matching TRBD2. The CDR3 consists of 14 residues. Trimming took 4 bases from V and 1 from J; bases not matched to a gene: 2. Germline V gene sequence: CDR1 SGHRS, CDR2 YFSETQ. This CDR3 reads CASSLAGTQETQYF. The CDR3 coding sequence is TGCGCCAGCAGCCTAGCGGGGACCCAAGAGACCCAGTACTTC.

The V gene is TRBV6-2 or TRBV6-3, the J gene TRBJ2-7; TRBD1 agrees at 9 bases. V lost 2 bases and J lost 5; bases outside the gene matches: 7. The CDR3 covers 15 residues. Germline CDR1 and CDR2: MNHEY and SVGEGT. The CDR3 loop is CASSYGGQGLNEQYF. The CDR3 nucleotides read TGTGCCAGCAGTTACGGCGGACAGGGGCTCAACGAGCAGTACTTC.

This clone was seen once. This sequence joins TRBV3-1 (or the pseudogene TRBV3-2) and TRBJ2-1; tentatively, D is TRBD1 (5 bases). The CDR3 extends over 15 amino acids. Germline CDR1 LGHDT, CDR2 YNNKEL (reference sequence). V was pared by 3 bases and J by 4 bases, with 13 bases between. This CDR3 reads CASSQQGVQYNEQFF. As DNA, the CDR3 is TGTGCCAGCAGCCAGCAGGGTGTACAGTACAATGAGCAGTTCTTC.

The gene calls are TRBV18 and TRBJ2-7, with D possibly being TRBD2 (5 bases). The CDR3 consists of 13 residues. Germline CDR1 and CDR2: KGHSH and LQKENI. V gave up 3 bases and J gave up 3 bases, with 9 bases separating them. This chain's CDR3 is CASSPGLDYEQYF. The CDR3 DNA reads TGTGCCAGCTCACCCGGACTGGACTACGAGCAGTACTTC.